This T cell receptor beta chain came from a study of T-cell reconstitution after alpha-beta-depleted transplantation in children (TCRdb year 2016). The study in broad terms: T-cell immune reconstitution after TCRalphabeta/CD19-depleted allogeneic hematopoietic cell transplantation in children was quantitatively tracked in the study by means of TCR repertoire profiling. Paper-wide results and their limitations: The frequencies of hyperexpanded clones fell over the following months, and after one year, T-cell counts and TCRbeta diversity were mostly attributed to newly produced T cells. In some patients, the high TCRbeta diversity seen at day 60 was put down to recipient T cells and intrathymic progenitors that had survived conditioning. The apparently early alphabetaT-cell count recovery about two months after transplant was reportedly dependent on only several hundred rapidly expanded clones derived from non-depleted graft cells.

Receptor libraries were prepared by PCR. TCRdb records Illumina HiSeq 2500 as the sequencer. TCR library preparation used molecular barcoding, with unique molecular identifiers applied to normalize quantification of the TCRbeta repertoire. Clones were called with MiXCR by TCRdb after fastp trimmed the public reads at Q25, and only in-frame beta chains were retained. Rows are unified per CDR3 protein, each entry keeping the most common DNA and genes. Across this sample there are approximately 47,000 distinct CDR3 sequences, with 50% to 55% seen only once. The top ten clones comprise 30% to 40% of the sample. The sample's treatment or condition label, decoded: allogeneic hematopoietic cell transplantation with graft depleted of TCRalphabeta T cells and CD19 B cells. TCRalphabeta/CD19-depleted allogeneic hematopoietic cell grafts were given to the transplant recipients, all of whom were children. Points on this clonotype: The antigen this receptor binds is unknown. No much larger clonotype is one base removed from it; base qualities were not supplied.

Including the terminal cysteine and phenylalanine, the CDR3 comprises 17 residues. The read is trimmed to its CDR3 DNA, 51 bases read in frame from base 1. V is pruned by 2 bases and J by 2 bases, leaving 5 bases of the junction without a gene match. The germline V gene (reference sequence) supplies CDR1 SEHNR and CDR2 FQNEAQ. The rearrangement joined TRBV7-9 to TRBJ2-3, with 12 bases matching TRBD2. This clonotype was sampled from a boy in the first two years of life with SCID, due to receive a stem cell transplant. The starting material was peripheral blood, obtained before TCRalphabeta/CD19-depleted stem cell transplant. CDR3 loop: CASSLMGLAGTTDTQYF. Here is the DNA: TGTGCCAGCAGCTTAATGGGACTAGCGGGTACCACAGATACGCAGTATTTT. With the portions outside the CDR3 filled from the reference TRBV7-9 and TRBJ2-3 genes, the complete variable region becomes DTGVSQNPRHKITKRGQNVTFRCDPISEHNRLYWYRQTLGQGPEFLTYFQNEAQLEKSRLLSDRFSAERPKGSFSTLEIQRTEQGDSAMYLCASSLMGLAGTTDTQYFGPGTRLTVL.